The 14 T cell receptor beta chains reported below all come from one sample, sequenced in a study of OX40 agonist ivuxolimab in advanced cancers. The table came from immunoSEQ multiplex PCR; TCRdb's copy has only in-frame clones and leaves some out. The sample has more than 60,000 clones, about nine tenths seen once. Sequenced here: CD4+ or CD8+ T cells sorted from blood, sampled in a trial of the OX40 agonist ivuxolimab. These receptors came from an adult with an advanced solid tumor such as melanoma, head and neck, liver or kidney cancer.

The genes are TRBV10-3 and TRBJ1-3; 7 bases are shared with TRBD1. The V and J ends lost 10 bases and 3 bases, in that order; junction bases with no gene match: 9. Germline V gene lookup returns CDR1 ENHRY and CDR2 SYGVKD. The CDR3 spans 14 residues. CDR3 sequence (DNA): TGTGCCACCGGACAGGCGCTACATGGAAACACCATATATTTT. Translated: CATGQALHGNTIYF.

The chain is built from TRBV18 and TRBJ2-3, with D unresolved. CDR3 length equals 16 residues. Per the germline V gene, CDR1 is KGHSH and CDR2 is LQKENI. The V and J ends lost 5 bases and 0 bases respectively, with 15 bases between them. CDR3 region: CASSTTRFGSTDTQYF. DNA for the CDR3: TGTGCCAGCTCAACGACCAGGTTTGGGAGCACAGATACGCAGTATTTT. The full variable domain, with the rest looked up from reference TRBV18 and TRBJ2-3, is NAGVMQNPRHLVRRRGQEARLRCSPMKGHSHVYWYRQLPEEGLKFMVYLQKENIIDESGMPKERFSAEFPKEGPSILRIQQVVRGDSAAYFCASSTTRFGSTDTQYFGPGTRLTVL.

The V call is TRBV14, the J call TRBJ1-2, with D possibly TRBD1 on 6 matching bases. This CDR3 has 16 residues. V lost 3 bases and J 4 bases, leaving 18 bases between the germline ends. Germline V lookup: CDR1 SGHDN, CDR2 FVKESK. The CDR3 DNA sequence: TGTGCCAGCAGCCATTCCGGGGGCTCGCAGACCTATGGCTACACCTTC. Translating gives CASSHSGGSQTYGYTF.

This chain connects TRBV29-1 to TRBJ1-4; D gene ambiguous. CDR1 is SQVTM, CDR2 ANQGSEA, per germline. The V end lost 4 bases, the J end lost 8 bases, and 11 bases lay between the germline ends. This CDR3 comprises 12 residues. The CDR3 reads CSVAPSREKLFF. CDR3 DNA sequence: TGCAGCGTTGCCCCTTCTCGGGAAAAACTGTTTTTT.

The chain couples TRBV28 to TRBJ2-1; the D gene is possibly TRBD1 (5 bases). CDR1 is MDHEN, CDR2 SYDVKM, per germline. The V gene lost 1 base and the J gene lost 11 bases, with 12 bases spanning the gap. The length of the CDR3 is 13 residues. Here the CDR3 reads CASSLLGVPKQFF. DNA for the CDR3: TGTGCCAGCAGTTTATTAGGGGTTCCTAAGCAGTTCTTC.

The sample holds one count of this clone. The chain is built from TRBV7-9 and TRBJ2-1; a possible D gene is TRBD2 (5 bases). The CDR3 covers 14 residues. Germline V gene lookup returns CDR1 SEHNR and CDR2 FQNEAQ (reference sequence). V dropped 8 bases and J dropped 5 bases, with 16 bases sitting between them. CDR3 sequence: CASYQRSLHNEQFF. The CDR3 coding sequence is TGTGCCAGCTACCAGCGGTCCTTGCACAATGAGCAGTTCTTC.

The V call is TRBV29-1, the J call TRBJ2-7; D is unresolved. V dropped 7 bases and J dropped 0 bases, with 22 bases sitting between them. This CDR3 spans 16 amino acids. Germline V gives CDR1 SQVTM, CDR2 ANQGSEA. CDR3 nucleotide sequence: TGCAGCGCCGCTGTCCCCGGGCCCGCGGACTCCTACGAGCAGTACTTC. Protein: CSAAVPGPADSYEQYF.

This clone appeared a single time. The rearrangement links TRBV4-3 to TRBJ1-5, with D uncertain. V lost 0 bases and J 2 bases, leaving 5 bases between the germline ends. Germline V CDR1 and CDR2: LGHNA, YSLEER. The CDR3 spans 14 residues. CDR3: CASSQDQGNQPQHF. The CDR3 DNA follows: TGCGCCAGCAGCCAAGATCAGGGCAATCAGCCCCAGCATTTT.

This chain joins TRBV10-3 and TRBJ1-2, with a possible D match to TRBD1 (5 bases). V lost 6 bases to trimming and J lost 1 base, with 9 bases between them. The CDR3 is 13 amino acids. The germline gives CDR1 ENHRY, CDR2 SYGVKD. This chain's CDR3 is CAIRHDSNYGYTF. CDR3 nucleotide sequence: TGTGCCATCAGACACGACAGTAACTATGGCTACACCTTC.

The rearrangement joins TRBV4-1 to TRBJ2-2, with 8 bases aligning to TRBD2. Unmatched junction bases numbered 8, after V lost 0 bases and J lost 5 bases. The germline V gene encodes CDR1 MGHRA and CDR2 YSYEKL. The CDR3 is made up of 17 amino acids. CDR3 DNA: TGCGCCAGCAGCCAAGATTCGGGACTAGTATTAACCGGGGAGCTGTTTTTT. Translating gives CASSQDSGLVLTGELFF.

This chain uses TRBV19 with TRBJ2-2; D unresolved. With 3 bases removed from V and 1 base from J, the gap between germline ends came to 9 bases. Germline lookup yields CDR1 LNHDA and CDR2 SQIVND (reference sequence). The CDR3 has 15 residues. The CDR3 reads CASSIYVQNTGELFF. CDR3 DNA: TGTGCCAGTAGTATCTACGTGCAGAACACCGGGGAGCTGTTTTTT.

The chain carries TRBV7-8 and TRBJ1-2; D not resolved. Trimming left V 3 bases short and J 6 bases short, with 11 bases between. The CDR3 is made up of 13 amino acids. Germline V gene data show CDR1 as SGHVS and CDR2 as FQNEAQ. The CDR3 DNA follows: TGTGCCAGCAGCTTTAACGGGATGGATGGCTACACCTTC. This gives the protein CASSFNGMDGYTF.

The chain joins TRBV6-5 to TRBJ1-1; D call uncertain. Looked up from germline, CDR1 is MNHEY and CDR2 is SVGAGI. This CDR3 has 15 residues. Trimming stripped 2 bases from V and 3 bases from J, with 13 bases between. The CDR3, as DNA: TGTGCCAGCAGTTACGGCAGAGTGGGTTACACTGAAGCTTTCTTT. This gives the protein CASSYGRVGYTEAFF.

This clone has a handful of counts. The V call is TRBV12-5, the J call TRBJ1-2; 8 bases align to TRBD1. The V gene's germline CDR1 is LGHNT and CDR2 FRNRAP. This CDR3 is built from 17 residues. The ends lost 7 bases at V and 3 bases at J; junction bases unmatched: 16. In DNA, the CDR3 is TGTGCTAGTGAACCGGGGCCAGGGGGCGGATCATACTATGGCTACACCTTC. Translating it yields CASEPGPGGGSYYGYTF.